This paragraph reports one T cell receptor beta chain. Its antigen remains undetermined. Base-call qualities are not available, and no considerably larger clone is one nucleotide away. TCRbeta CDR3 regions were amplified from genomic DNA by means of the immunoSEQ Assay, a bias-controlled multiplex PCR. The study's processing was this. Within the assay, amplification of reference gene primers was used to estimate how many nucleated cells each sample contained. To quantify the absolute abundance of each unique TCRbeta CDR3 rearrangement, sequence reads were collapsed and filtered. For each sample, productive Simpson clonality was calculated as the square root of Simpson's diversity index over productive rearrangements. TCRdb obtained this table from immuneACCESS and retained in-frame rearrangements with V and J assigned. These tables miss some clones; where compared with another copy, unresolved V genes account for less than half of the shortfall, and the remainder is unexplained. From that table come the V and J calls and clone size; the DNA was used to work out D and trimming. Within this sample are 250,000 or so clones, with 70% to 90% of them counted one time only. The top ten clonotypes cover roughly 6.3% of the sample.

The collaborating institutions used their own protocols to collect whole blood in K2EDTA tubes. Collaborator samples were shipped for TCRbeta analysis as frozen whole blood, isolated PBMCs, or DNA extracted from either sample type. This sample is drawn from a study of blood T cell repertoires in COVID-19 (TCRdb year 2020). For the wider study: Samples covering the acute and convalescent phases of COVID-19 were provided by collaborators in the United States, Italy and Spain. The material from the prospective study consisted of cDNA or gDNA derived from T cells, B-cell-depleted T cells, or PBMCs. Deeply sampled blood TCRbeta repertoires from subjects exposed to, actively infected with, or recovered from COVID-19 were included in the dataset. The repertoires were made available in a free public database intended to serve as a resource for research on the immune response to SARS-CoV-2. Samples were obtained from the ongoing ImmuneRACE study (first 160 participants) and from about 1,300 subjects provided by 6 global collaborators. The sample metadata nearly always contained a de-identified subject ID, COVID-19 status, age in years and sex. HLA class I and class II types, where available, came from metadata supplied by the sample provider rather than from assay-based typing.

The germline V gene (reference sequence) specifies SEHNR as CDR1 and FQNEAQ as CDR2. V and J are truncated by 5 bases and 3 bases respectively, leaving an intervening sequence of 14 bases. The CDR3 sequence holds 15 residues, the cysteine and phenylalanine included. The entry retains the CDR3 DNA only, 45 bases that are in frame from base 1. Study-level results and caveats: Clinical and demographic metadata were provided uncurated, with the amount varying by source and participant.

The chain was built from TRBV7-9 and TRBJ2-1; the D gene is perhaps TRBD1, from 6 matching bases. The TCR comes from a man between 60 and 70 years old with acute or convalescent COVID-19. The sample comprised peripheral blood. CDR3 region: CASSRQGPRYNEQFF. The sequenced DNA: TGTGCCAGCAGCAGGCAGGGGCCCCGCTACAATGAGCAGTTCTTC.